This TCR beta chain was obtained from a study of blood T cell repertoires in COVID-19. CDR3 length: 15 residues. V lost 1 base and J lost 1, with 7 bases in between. Germline V gene data show CDR1 as MDHEN and CDR2 as SYDVKM. The assay was immunoSEQ multiplex PCR, and TCRdb's table has in-frame clones only and misses some. The sample comprises 200,000 to 250,000 clones, about 82% of which are singletons, and 9.1% rests with the top ten. This chain uses TRBV28 with TRBJ1-4; perhaps TRBD1 as D (6 bases). The sequencing sample was made of PBMCs or T cells enriched from blood (not recorded which). The sequence came from a woman between 50 and 59 years old with acute COVID-19. CDR3 sequence reads: CASSLFRGTNEKLFF. DNA for the CDR3: TGTGCCAGCAGTTTATTCAGGGGAACTAATGAAAAACTGTTTTTT.